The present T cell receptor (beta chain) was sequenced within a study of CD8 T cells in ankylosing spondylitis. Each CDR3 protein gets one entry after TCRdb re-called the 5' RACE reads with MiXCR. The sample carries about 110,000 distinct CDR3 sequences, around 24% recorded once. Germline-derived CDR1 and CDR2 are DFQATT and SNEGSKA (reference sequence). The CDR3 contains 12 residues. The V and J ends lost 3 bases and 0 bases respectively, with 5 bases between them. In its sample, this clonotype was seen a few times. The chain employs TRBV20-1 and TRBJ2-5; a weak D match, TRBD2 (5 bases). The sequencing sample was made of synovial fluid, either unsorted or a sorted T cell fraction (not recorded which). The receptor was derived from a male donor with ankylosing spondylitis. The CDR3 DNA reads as TGCAGTGCTAGCGGGAACCAAGAGACCCAGTACTTC. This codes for CSASGNQETQYF.